The entry below describes one TCR beta chain. Its antigen is unknown. The junction departs from the called germline gene at one end, perhaps through a read error. A single record per CDR3 protein comes from TCRdb applying MiXCR to the 5' RACE reads. Among more than 95,000 distinct CDR3 sequences listed, 11% were seen once. Sample time point: longitudinal time-point 3. The data originate from a study of neurological immune-mediated disorders. CDR3 length: 17 amino acids. Germline V CDR1 and CDR2: SGHRS, YFSETQ. Points from the study as a whole: TCR-beta repertoires seemed private in all groups, with no expanded CDR3 amino acid sequences shared.

The source is a female donor with HTLV-1-associated myelopathy (HAM/TSP). The chain recombines TRBV5-1 with TRBJ2-2; TRBD1 agrees at 10 bases. Sequenced material: PBMCs. CDR3 in amino acids: CASSLETGGKSTGEQFF. CDR3 nucleotide sequence: TGCGCCAGCAGCCTAGAGACAGGGGGCAAGTCGACCGGGGAGCAGTTTTTT.